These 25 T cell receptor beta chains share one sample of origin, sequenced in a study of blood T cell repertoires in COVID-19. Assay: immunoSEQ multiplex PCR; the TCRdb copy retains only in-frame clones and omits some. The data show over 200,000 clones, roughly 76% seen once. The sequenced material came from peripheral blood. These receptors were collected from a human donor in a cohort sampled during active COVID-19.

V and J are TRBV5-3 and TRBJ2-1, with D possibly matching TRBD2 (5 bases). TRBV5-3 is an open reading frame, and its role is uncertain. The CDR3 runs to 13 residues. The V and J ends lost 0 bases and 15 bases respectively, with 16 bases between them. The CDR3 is CARSLGRRPGGFF. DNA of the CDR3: TGTGCCAGAAGCTTGGGGAGGCGTCCCGGAGGGTTCTTC.

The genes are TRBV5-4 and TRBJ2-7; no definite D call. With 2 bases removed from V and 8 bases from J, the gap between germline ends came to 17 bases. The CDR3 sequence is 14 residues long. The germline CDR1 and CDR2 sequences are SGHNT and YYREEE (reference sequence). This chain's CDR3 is CASSFGGPAVKQYF. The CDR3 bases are TGTGCCAGCAGCTTTGGCGGCCCAGCTGTCAAGCAGTACTTC.

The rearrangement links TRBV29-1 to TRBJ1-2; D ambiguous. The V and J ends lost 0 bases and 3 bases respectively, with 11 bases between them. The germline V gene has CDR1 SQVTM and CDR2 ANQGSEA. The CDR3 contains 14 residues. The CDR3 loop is CSVEDHQDHYGYTF. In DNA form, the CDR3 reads TGCAGCGTTGAAGATCATCAGGATCACTATGGCTACACCTTC.

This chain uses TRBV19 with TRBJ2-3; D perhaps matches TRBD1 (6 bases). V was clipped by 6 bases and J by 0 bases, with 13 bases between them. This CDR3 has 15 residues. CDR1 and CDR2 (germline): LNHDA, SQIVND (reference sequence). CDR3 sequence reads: CASRLTGPSTDTQYF. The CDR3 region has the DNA TGTGCCAGTAGGCTGACAGGACCTAGCACAGATACGCAGTATTTT.

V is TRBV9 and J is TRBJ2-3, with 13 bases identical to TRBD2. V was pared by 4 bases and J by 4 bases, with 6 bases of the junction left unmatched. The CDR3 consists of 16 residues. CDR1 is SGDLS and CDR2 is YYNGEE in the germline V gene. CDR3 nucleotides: TGTGCCAGCAGCAAACTAGCGGGAGGGGGCTCAGATACGCAGTATTTT. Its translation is CASSKLAGGGSDTQYF.

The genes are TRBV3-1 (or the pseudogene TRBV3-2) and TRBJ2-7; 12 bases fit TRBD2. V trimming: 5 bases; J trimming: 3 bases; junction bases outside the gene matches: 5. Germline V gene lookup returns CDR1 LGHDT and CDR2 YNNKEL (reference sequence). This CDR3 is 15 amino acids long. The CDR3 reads CASSAPTSGGYEQYF. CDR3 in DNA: TGTGCCAGCAGCGCCCCGACTAGCGGGGGCTACGAGCAGTACTTC.

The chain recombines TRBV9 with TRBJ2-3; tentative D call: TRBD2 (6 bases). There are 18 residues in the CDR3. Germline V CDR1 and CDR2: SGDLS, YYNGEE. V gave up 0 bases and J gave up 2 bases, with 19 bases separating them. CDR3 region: CASSVVGGGLRDTDTQYF. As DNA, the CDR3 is TGTGCCAGCAGCGTAGTGGGGGGAGGACTCCGTGACACAGATACGCAGTATTTT.

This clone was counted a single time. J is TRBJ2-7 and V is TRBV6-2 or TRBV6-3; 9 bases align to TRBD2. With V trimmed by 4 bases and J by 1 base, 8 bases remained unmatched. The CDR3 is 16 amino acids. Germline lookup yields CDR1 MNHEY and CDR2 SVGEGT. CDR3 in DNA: TGTGCCAGCAGTTCTAGACTAGCGGAAAATTCCTACGAGCAGTACTTC. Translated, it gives CASSSRLAENSYEQYF.

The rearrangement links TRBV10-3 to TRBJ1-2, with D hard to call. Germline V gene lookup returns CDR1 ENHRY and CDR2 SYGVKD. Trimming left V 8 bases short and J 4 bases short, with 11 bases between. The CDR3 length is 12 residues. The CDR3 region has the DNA TGTGCCATCTCACGGGAGGGCTATGGCTACACCTTC. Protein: CAISREGYGYTF.

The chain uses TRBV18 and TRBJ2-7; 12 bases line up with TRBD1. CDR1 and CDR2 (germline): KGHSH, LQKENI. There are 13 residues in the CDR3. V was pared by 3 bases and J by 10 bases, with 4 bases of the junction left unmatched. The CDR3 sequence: CASSPGQGAFQYF. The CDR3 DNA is TGTGCCAGCTCACCGGGACAGGGGGCTTTCCAGTACTTC.

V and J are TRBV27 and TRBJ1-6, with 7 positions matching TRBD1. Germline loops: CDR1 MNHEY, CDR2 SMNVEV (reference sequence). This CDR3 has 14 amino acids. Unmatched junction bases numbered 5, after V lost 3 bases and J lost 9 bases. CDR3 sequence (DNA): TGTGCCAGCAGTTTGGGACAGAGCTTTTCACCCCTCCACTTT. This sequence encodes CASSLGQSFSPLHF.

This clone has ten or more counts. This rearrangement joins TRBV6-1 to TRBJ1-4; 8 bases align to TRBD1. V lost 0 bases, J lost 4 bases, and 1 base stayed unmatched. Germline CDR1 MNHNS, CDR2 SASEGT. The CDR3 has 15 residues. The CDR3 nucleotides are TGTGCCAGCAGTGAAGCAACAGGGGGTAATGAAAAACTGTTTTTT. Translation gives CASSEATGGNEKLFF.

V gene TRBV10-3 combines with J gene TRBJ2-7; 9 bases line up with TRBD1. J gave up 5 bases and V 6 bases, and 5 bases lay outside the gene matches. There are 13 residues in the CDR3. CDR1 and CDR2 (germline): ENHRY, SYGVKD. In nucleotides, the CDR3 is TGTGCCATCAGCAACAGGGGGCAGGACGAGCAGTACTTC. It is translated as CAISNRGQDEQYF.

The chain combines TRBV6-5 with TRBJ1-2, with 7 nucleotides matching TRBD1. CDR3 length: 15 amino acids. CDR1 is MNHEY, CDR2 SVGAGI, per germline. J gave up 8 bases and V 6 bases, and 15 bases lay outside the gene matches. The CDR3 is CASSPNPTGFRGYTF. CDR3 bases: TGTGCCAGCAGCCCAAATCCGACAGGGTTTAGGGGCTACACCTTC.

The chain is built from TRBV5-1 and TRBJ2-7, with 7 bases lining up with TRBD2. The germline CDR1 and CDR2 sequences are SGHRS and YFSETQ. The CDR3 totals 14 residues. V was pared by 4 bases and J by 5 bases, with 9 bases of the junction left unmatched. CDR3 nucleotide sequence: TGCGCCAGCAGCCTTTGGACTAGTTCTAACGAGCAGTACTTC. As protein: CASSLWTSSNEQYF.

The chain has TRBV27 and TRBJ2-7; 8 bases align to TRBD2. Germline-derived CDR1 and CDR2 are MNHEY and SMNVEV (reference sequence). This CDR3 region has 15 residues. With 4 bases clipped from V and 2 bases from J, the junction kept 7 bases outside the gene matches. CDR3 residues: CASSSDSGNPYEQYF. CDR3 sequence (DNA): TGTGCCAGCAGTTCCGATAGCGGGAATCCCTACGAGCAGTACTTC.

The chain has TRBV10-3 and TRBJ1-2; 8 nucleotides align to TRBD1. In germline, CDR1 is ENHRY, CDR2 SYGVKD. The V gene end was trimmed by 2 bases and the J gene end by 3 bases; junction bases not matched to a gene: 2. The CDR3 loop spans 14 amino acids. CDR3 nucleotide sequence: TGTGCCATCAGTGAGACACAGGGGGACTATGGCTACACCTTC. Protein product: CAISETQGDYGYTF.

CDR3 sequence: CASSQRTGRREQYF. The DNA of the CDR3 is TGTGCCAGCAGCCAGCGGACAGGCAGGAGGGAGCAGTACTTC. The chain uses TRBV3-1 (or the pseudogene TRBV3-2) and TRBJ2-7; TRBD1 matches at 7 bases. The trim removed 3 bases at V and 7 bases at J, leaving 9 bases unmatched. CDR3 size: 14 residues. The germline gives CDR1 LGHDT, CDR2 YNNKEL (reference sequence).

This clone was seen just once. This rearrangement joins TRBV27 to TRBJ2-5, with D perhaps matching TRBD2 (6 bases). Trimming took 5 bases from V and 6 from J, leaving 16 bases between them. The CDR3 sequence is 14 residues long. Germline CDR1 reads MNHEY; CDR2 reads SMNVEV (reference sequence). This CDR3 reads CASSLGGAGQTQYF. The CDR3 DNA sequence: TGTGCCAGCAGTCTCGGCGGGGCCGGCCAGACCCAGTACTTC.

The CDR3 here is CASSPLGRGYEQYF. Written as DNA, the CDR3 is TGTGCCAGCAGCCCCTTGGGGAGGGGCTACGAGCAGTACTTC. This sequence joins TRBV7-9 and TRBJ2-7; 7 nucleotides match TRBD2. Unmatched junction bases numbered 7, after V lost 5 bases and J lost 3 bases. The germline CDR1 and CDR2 sequences are SEHNR and FQNEAQ (reference sequence). The CDR3 has 14 residues.

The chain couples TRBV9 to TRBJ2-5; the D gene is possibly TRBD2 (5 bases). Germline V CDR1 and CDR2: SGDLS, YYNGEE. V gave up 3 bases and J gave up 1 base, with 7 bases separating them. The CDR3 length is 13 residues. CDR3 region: CASSAGLQETQYF. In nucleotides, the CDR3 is TGTGCCAGCAGCGCTGGACTCCAAGAGACCCAGTACTTC.

CDR3 sequence reads: CATSRDFRGVYGYTF. The CDR3 DNA reads TGTGCCACCAGCAGAGATTTCCGGGGGGTCTATGGCTACACCTTC. The chain uses TRBV15 and TRBJ1-2, with a weak D call TRBD1 (5 bases). Germline CDR1 and CDR2: LNHNV and YYDKDF (reference sequence). V shed 0 bases and J shed 4 bases, with 12 bases lying between them. The CDR3 has 15 amino acids. Filled out from reference TRBV15 and TRBJ1-2, the complete variable domain reads DAMVIQNPRYQVTQFGKPVTLSCSQTLNHNVMYWYQQKSSQAPKLLFHYYDKDFNNEADTPDNFQSRRPNTSFCFLDIRSPGLGDTAMYLCATSRDFRGVYGYTFGSGTRLTVV.

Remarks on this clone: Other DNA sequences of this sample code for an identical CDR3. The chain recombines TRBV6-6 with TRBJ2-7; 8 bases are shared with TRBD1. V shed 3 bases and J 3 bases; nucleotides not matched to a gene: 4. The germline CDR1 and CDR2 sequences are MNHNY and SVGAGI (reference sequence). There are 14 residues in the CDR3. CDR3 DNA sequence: TGTGCCAGCAGTTATTCCGGGACAGGCTACGAGCAGTACTTC. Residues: CASSYSGTGYEQYF.

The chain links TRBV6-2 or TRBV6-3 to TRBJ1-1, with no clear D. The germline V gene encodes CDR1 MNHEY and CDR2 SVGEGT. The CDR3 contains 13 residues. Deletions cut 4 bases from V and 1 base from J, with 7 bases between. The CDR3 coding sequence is TGTGCCAGCAGTTTTCGGAGGAACACTGAAGCTTTCTTT. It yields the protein CASSFRRNTEAFF.

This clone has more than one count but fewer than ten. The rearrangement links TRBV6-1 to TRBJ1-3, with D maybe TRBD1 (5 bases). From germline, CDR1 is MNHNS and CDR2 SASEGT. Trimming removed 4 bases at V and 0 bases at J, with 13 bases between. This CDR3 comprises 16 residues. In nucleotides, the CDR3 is TGTGCCAGCAGTGTGGCCGGGACTCACTCTGGAAACACCATATATTTT. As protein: CASSVAGTHSGNTIYF.